The rows below give T cell receptor beta chains drawn from one sample of a study of Graves' ophthalmopathy and Graves' hyperthyroidism. TCRdb ran MiXCR on the multiplex PCR reads and lists one entry per CDR3 protein. Of around 660,000 distinct CDR3 sequences in the sample, approximately 39% are singletons; the top ten hold more than 3%. The specimen was peripheral blood. The receptor source for this set is an adult man with Graves' ophthalmopathy. CDR3s include the opening cysteine and the closing phenylalanine or tryptophan. Fields, in order: V gene, clone size, J gene, CDR3 protein. Not every row has a clone size; where given, it reads once, few, many or a size class.

>TRBV5-1|-|TRBJ1-1
CASSLNSRDTEAFF
>TRBV7-8|many|TRBJ2-7
CASSLTSGPGDEQYF
>TRBV7-2|-|TRBJ1-3
CASSQGRGEDSGNTIYF
>TRBV11-1|few|TRBJ2-5
CASSELGGWETQYF
>TRBV7-8|-|TRBJ1-1
CASSLALSGSNTEAFF
>TRBV24-1|many|TRBJ2-7
CANYITGGRSYEQYF
>TRBV10-3|-|TRBJ2-5
CASGYSKGRGQETQYF
>TRBV7-9|-|TRBJ1-3
CASSLGPGVSGNTIYF
>TRBV20-1|-|TRBJ2-2
CSARGESSGANTGELFF
>TRBV24-1|-|TRBJ1-4
CATSEDRREKLFF
>TRBV9|once|TRBJ1-2
CASSVDMSSGYTF
>TRBV4-3|-|TRBJ2-7
CASSLLRGGSYEQYF
>TRBV7-6|-|TRBJ1-2
CASSLLGLGDPYGYTF
>TRBV29-1|many|TRBJ2-5
CSVRERGEQETQYF
>TRBV10-3|-|TRBJ1-2
CAISPGTGGYTF
>TRBV29-1|-|TRBJ2-5
CSVGAGGTRETQYF
>TRBV15|-|TRBJ2-5
CATSRGQGAGTQYF
>TRBV10-3|-|TRBJ2-6
CAISESRTGANVLTF
>TRBV12-3/TRBV12-4|-|TRBJ2-7
CASSPSRSGSYEQYF
>TRBV19|many|TRBJ1-5
CAGRIRRHGNQPQHF
>TRBV7-9|many|TRBJ2-6
CASSLGGQDPSGANVLTF
>TRBV4-1|few|TRBJ2-5
CASSQIQETQYF
>TRBV5-8|many|TRBJ1-1
CASSLEAANTEAFF
>TRBV15|-|TRBJ1-3
CVTSSLDSSGNTIYF